These 20 T cell receptor beta chains were all obtained from the same sample, sequenced in a study of PD-1 blockade in classical Hodgkin lymphoma. Generated by immunoSEQ multiplex PCR, the TCRdb table keeps only in-frame clones and is missing some. Here the sample spans roughly 64,000 clones, about 89% being singletons. Described time point: cycle 4 day 1 (C4D1), after 5 to 7 weeks of nivolumab. Each and every patient relapsed after autologous stem cell transplantation, and patients got differing brentuximab vedotin exposure. The material was peripheral blood mononuclear cells (PBMCs), obtained before the fourth cycle of nivolumab. Source of these receptors: a human donor with classical Hodgkin lymphoma.

The chain employs TRBV30 and TRBJ1-5; D is unclear. Germline CDR1 is GTSNPN and CDR2 is SVGIG (reference sequence). The germline V and J ends were trimmed by 2 bases and 4 bases, with 12 bases remaining between them. The CDR3 has 14 amino acids. CDR3 bases: TGTGCCTGGAGTTCCCGTTATAGGAATCAGCCCCAGCATTTT. It is translated as CAWSSRYRNQPQHF.

Here the CDR3 reads CAWSVTDVEQYF. As DNA, the CDR3 is TGTGCCTGGAGTGTTACGGACGTAGAGCAGTATTTT. The chain carries TRBV30 and TRBJ2-3; D gene ambiguous. Germline CDR1 is GTSNPN and CDR2 is SVGIG (reference sequence). CDR3 size: 12 residues. The V end lost 0 bases, the J end lost 11 bases, and 12 bases lay between the germline ends.

The chain is built from TRBV5-4 and TRBJ1-4; TRBD1 is a possible D gene (6 bases). There are 14 residues in the CDR3. V was cut by 4 bases and J by 8 bases, with 15 bases left in between. Germline CDR1 is SGHNT and CDR2 is YYREEE (reference sequence). The CDR3 is CASSRPGAREKLFF. The DNA for the CDR3 is TGTGCCAGCAGCCGTCCGGGGGCTCGGGAAAAACTGTTTTTT.

DNA for the CDR3: TGTGCCAGTAGTATATTACTAGACACTGAAGCTTTCTTT. The encoded protein is CASSILLDTEAFF. The V gene is TRBV19, the J gene TRBJ1-1, with D unresolved. The CDR3 covers 13 residues. Germline V gene lookup returns CDR1 LNHDA and CDR2 SQIVND (reference sequence). The V gene lost 2 bases and the J gene lost 3 bases, with 7 bases spanning the gap.

The chain combines TRBV27 with TRBJ2-1; 8 nucleotides agree with TRBD2. CDR1 is MNHEY, CDR2 SMNVEV, per germline (reference sequence). The CDR3 is made up of 16 amino acids. V was pared by 5 bases and J by 8 bases, with 14 bases of the junction left unmatched. The CDR3: CASSLWGTSRGDEQFF. The CDR3 nucleotides read TGTGCCAGCAGTCTCTGGGGGACTAGTCGGGGGGATGAGCAGTTCTTC.

The chain joins TRBV6-1 to TRBJ1-6; D uncertain. Between the trimmed V and J ends, which lost 8 bases and 0 bases, there was a span of 5 bases. The CDR3 loop spans 13 amino acids. From germline, CDR1 is MNHNS and CDR2 SASEGT. CDR3 DNA: TGTGCCAGCGAGAGCTCCTATAATTCACCCCTCCACTTT. This gives the protein CASESSYNSPLHF.

The chain joins TRBV19 to TRBJ2-1; possible D gene TRBD2, 5 bases. V lost 5 bases and J 3 bases, leaving 14 bases between the germline ends. Germline loops: CDR1 LNHDA, CDR2 SQIVND (reference sequence). The CDR3 has 15 residues. CDR3 coding DNA: TGTGCCAGTAGTCTCGACCTCGGGGTCTACAATGAGCAGTTCTTC. Translating it yields CASSLDLGVYNEQFF.

The V gene is TRBV7-8, the J gene TRBJ2-5; 9 bases line up with TRBD2. The ends lost 4 bases at V and 3 bases at J; junction bases unmatched: 6. Germline CDR1 and CDR2: SGHVS and FQNEAQ. The CDR3 totals 15 residues. This CDR3 is CASSSRPSGEETQYF. The DNA for the CDR3 is TGTGCCAGCAGCTCCAGACCTAGCGGGGAAGAGACCCAGTACTTC.

The rearrangement uses TRBV5-5 and TRBJ2-2; 11 nucleotides line up with TRBD2. CDR3 length: 14 residues. The J segment lost 7 bases and the V segment lost 6 bases, leaving 5 bases of the junction unmatched. Germline V lookup: CDR1 SGHKS, CDR2 YYEKEE (reference sequence). The CDR3 protein is CASTGTSGNGELFF. CDR3 in DNA: TGTGCCAGCACGGGGACTAGCGGTAACGGGGAGCTGTTTTTT. Variable domain in full (rest from reference TRBV5-5 and TRBJ2-2): DAGVTQSPTHLIKTRGQQVTLRCSPISGHKSVSWYQQVLGQGPQFIFQYYEKEERGRGNFPDRFSARQFPNYSSELNVNALLLGDSALYLCASTGTSGNGELFFGEGSRLTVL.

The genes are TRBV30 and TRBJ1-5; maybe TRBD1 (5 bases). The CDR3 has 14 residues. Germline CDR1 GTSNPN, CDR2 SVGIG (reference sequence). Trimming pared 0 bases from V and 0 bases from J, leaving 6 bases between. DNA for the CDR3: TGTGCCTGGAGTGTCGGGGGTAGCAATCAGCCCCAGCATTTT. Its protein product is CAWSVGGSNQPQHF.

This chain links TRBV6-5 with TRBJ2-2; the D is unclear. CDR3 length equals 16 residues. Trimming cost V 4 bases and J 0 bases, with 12 bases left between them. CDR1 and CDR2 from the germline V gene are MNHEY and SVGAGI. CDR3 nucleotides: TGTGCCAGCAGTTTCCTCAGGAGAGCGAACACCGGGGAGCTGTTTTTT. Its protein product is CASSFLRRANTGELFF.

The rearrangement joins TRBV11-2 to TRBJ2-3; D not resolved. The CDR3 runs to 14 residues. Germline CDR1 SGHAT, CDR2 FQNNGV. With 4 bases removed from V and 5 bases from J, the gap between germline ends came to 13 bases. The CDR3 loop is CASSSPVVLDTQYF. Here the CDR3 DNA reads TGTGCCAGCAGCTCCCCGGTGGTACTAGATACGCAGTATTTT.

The chain recombines TRBV6-1 with TRBJ2-1, with a weak D call TRBD2 (6 bases). The V and J ends lost 6 bases and 13 bases respectively, with 16 bases between them. CDR1 MNHNS and CDR2 SASEGT come from the germline V gene. This CDR3 region has 12 residues. The CDR3 reads CASRPGAPSQFF. The CDR3 DNA sequence: TGTGCCAGCAGGCCGGGAGCACCCTCCCAGTTCTTC.

V is TRBV5-1 and J is TRBJ2-5, with TRBD1 matching 8 bases. Germline values: CDR1 SGHRS, CDR2 YFSETQ. V shed 0 bases, J shed 5 bases, and the junction held 6 bases outside the gene matches. The CDR3 covers 15 residues. The CDR3 DNA reads as TGCGCCAGCAGCTTGGTGACAGGGGTTATTGAGACCCAGTACTTC. It translates to CASSLVTGVIETQYF. Supplemented by reference TRBV5-1 and TRBJ2-5, the full variable domain reads KAGVTQTPRYLIKTRGQQVTLSCSPISGHRSVSWYQQTPGQGLQFLFEYFSETQRNKGNFPGRFSGRQFSNSRSEMNVSTLELGDSALYLCASSLVTGVIETQYFGPGTRLLVL.

The rearrangement uses TRBV28 and TRBJ2-7; the D call may be TRBD1 or TRBD2 (5 bases each). The CDR3 runs 14 residues. V lost 4 bases to trimming and J lost 2 bases, with 12 bases between them. Germline V gene lookup returns CDR1 MDHEN and CDR2 SYDVKM. The CDR3 region is CASSWGYRPYEQYF. CDR3 in DNA: TGTGCCAGCAGTTGGGGGTATCGTCCCTACGAGCAGTACTTC.

CDR3 coding DNA: TGTGCCAGCAGTAGCGGTGGGGGCTATGGCTACACCTTC. This sequence encodes CASSSGGGYGYTF. The genes are TRBV6-1 and TRBJ1-2; tentative D call: TRBD1 (5 bases). The CDR3 loop spans 13 amino acids. The V gene's germline CDR1 is MNHNS and CDR2 SASEGT. V gave up 5 bases and J gave up 4 bases, with 11 bases separating them.

The genes are TRBV15 and TRBJ1-5; D is unclear. V shed 1 base and J shed 5 bases, with 6 bases lying between them. CDR1 is LNHNV and CDR2 is YYDKDF in the germline V gene (reference sequence). This CDR3 is 13 amino acids long. The DNA of the CDR3 is TGTGCCACCAGCAGAGGCTCCGATCAGCCCCAGCATTTT. It yields the protein CATSRGSDQPQHF.

The J gene is TRBJ1-2, the V gene TRBV30; D remains ambiguous. Deletions cut 3 bases from V and 4 bases from J, with 15 bases between. CDR1 is GTSNPN and CDR2 is SVGIG in the germline V gene (reference sequence). This CDR3 has 14 residues. In DNA form, the CDR3 reads TGTGCCTGGAGCGTAAGCAGGTTCCCCTATGGCTACACCTTC. Translating gives CAWSVSRFPYGYTF.

This clone is termed medium-sized. This chain joins TRBV13 and TRBJ2-2; 7 bases are a match to TRBD1. Germline CDR1 is PRHDT and CDR2 is FYEKMQ (reference sequence). The V gene end was trimmed by 7 bases and the J gene end by 6 bases; junction bases not matched to a gene: 8. The CDR3 extends over 14 amino acids. CDR3 protein: CASNRGFVPGELFF. The CDR3, as DNA: TGTGCCAGCAACAGGGGCTTCGTTCCCGGGGAGCTGTTTTTT.

The V and J genes are TRBV7-6 and TRBJ1-1, with TRBD1 as a possible D gene (5 bases). Germline lookup yields CDR1 SGHVS and CDR2 FNYEAQ. The CDR3 spans 16 residues. Trimming cost V 5 bases and J 1 base, with 17 bases left between them. CDR3 sequence reads: CASSPSLGDRNTEAFF. The CDR3 nucleotides are TGTGCCAGCAGCCCATCCTTGGGGGACCGGAACACTGAAGCTTTCTTT.